This TCR beta chain was recovered during a study of vaccination effects on CD4 cells after COVID-19. For this clone: What it binds is not known.

The table came from immunoSEQ multiplex PCR; TCRdb's copy has only in-frame clones and leaves some out. The sample carries about 73,000 clones, 60% to 75% recorded once. Germline lookup yields CDR1 SGHVS and CDR2 FNYEAQ. The CDR3 length is 15 residues. Trimming left V 5 bases short and J 2 bases short, with 13 bases between. Ahead of sequencing, the ViraFEST assay grew antigen-specific CD4+ T cells using viral peptide pools. Isolating CD4+ T cells followed approximately 10 days of culture. People in the vaccine group had not been infected with SARS-CoV-2 before, and their nucleocapsid antibodies were negative.

This sequence was found in a human donor who received a COVID-19 vaccine. J is TRBJ1-5 and V is TRBV7-6, with a weak D call TRBD1 (6 bases). The sample here was CD4+ T cells from PBMCs cultured with HCoV-NL63 spike peptides, taken before COVID-19 vaccination. DNA of the CDR3: TGTGCCAGCAGCCCACTTGGGGGCGGCAATCAGCCCCAGCATTTT. Protein product: CASSPLGGGNQPQHF.